This T cell receptor (beta chain) was documented in a study of T cell changes during pregnancy in multiple sclerosis (dated by TCRdb to the late 2010s). Study-wide context: Changes in the T cell repertoire over the course of pregnancy were examined in this study in women with multiple sclerosis.

Note on this clone: No cognate antigen has been identified for it. No quality values exist for individual bases; no much larger clone is one base distant.

The CDR3 holds 15 amino acids from the cysteine to the phenylalanine. Of the read, only the CDR3 DNA is kept; its 45 bases are in frame from base 1. The germline V gene yields MNHEY for CDR1 and SVGAGI for CDR2. Relative to germline, V is 2 bases shorter and J is 1 base shorter, with 12 bases between their ends. Library construction relied on the immunoSEQ multiplex PCR assay. Held by TCRdb, this immuneACCESS table contains in-frame sequences only and omits some clones. Under half of the omission traces to an unresolved V gene where checked; the cause of the rest is unknown. This sample comprises under 60,000 clones, 80% to 95% of them detected only once. Clones ranked in the top ten supply approximately 0.64% of the sample.

This receptor was taken from a female donor with multiple sclerosis, enrolled in a pregnancy study. The sample was CD4+ T cells from peripheral blood mononuclear cells, taken after pregnancy. The rearrangement combines TRBV6-5 with TRBJ2-7; a tentative D call is TRBD1 (6 bases match). The nucleotide sequence reads TGTGCCAGCAGTTACGGCAGACAGGAGTCCTACGAGCAGTACTTC. This is translated as CASSYGRQESYEQYF.